This T cell receptor (beta chain) was retrieved from a study (dated by TCRdb to about 2015). About the full investigation: The study tested whether tumor-infiltrating Tregs in breast cancer are recruited from blood Tregs or converted in situ from other CD4+ T cell subsets. Broader findings and caveats from the paper: The greatest overlap of tumor-infiltrating Treg TCR alpha and beta sequences was observed with tumor naive CD4+ T cells, followed by blood naive CD4+ T cells. Rather than covering whole repertoires, validation in the larger cohort was restricted to a single TCR beta V-J rearrangement. Tumor memory CD4+ T cell TCR gene usage clustered with blood and lymph node memory CD4+ cells and lymph node naive CD4+ cells.

About this clonotype itself: Its antigen is currently not known. Per-nucleotide qualities are absent, and no much larger clonotype sits a single base away.

Full-length TCR variable regions were amplified by 5' RACE PCR with constant-region reverse primers, followed by semi-nested PCR with Nested Universal Primer A. Using the ReliaPrep RNA Cell Miniprep System, total RNA was extracted, and the SMARTer RACE 5'/3' Kit was then used to reverse transcribe the RNA into 5'RACE-ready cDNA. An Illumina MiSeq was used to sequence the full-length TCR alpha and beta libraries, which had been barcoded with multiplex adaptors. As for how the authors treated the data: For each of nine subset-tissue groups, sequencing data from the five patients were pooled, and the groups were then compared using unsupervised clustering of TCR gene usage. The Morisita-Horn index was used to calculate repertoire similarity, with shared sequences weighted by how much each contributed to each repertoire. The raw public reads went through TCRdb reprocessing: fastp at Q25, MiXCR clone calling, in-frame beta chains kept. CDR3 protein sequences are deduplicated, and each keeps its most common genes and DNA. TCRdb's processing, not the study's, gives the V and J calls here. The sample contains some 7,000 distinct CDR3 sequences, about three quarters of them found a single time. The top ten clonotypes cover around 4.3% of the sample.

Cells that were CD4+CD25+CD127-/low were isolated as Tregs. Tregs, naive and memory CD4+ T cells from tumor, blood and ipsilateral draining lymph nodes of a handful of breast cancer patients underwent full-length TCR alpha and beta sequencing. Tumor tissue and lymph nodes obtained from ipsilateral axillary dissection were perfused with PBS, minced and then digested with collagenase I and hyaluronidase. FACS confirmed that the sorted cell populations were more than 90% pure. The specimen was tumor-infiltrating Tregs sorted from the breast tumor. The clonotype was recovered from a female donor with breast cancer.

The DNA is TGCAGTGCTAGCTTGGGGGGGCTCGGAACTGAAGCTTTCTTT. This sequence encodes CSASLGGLGTEAFF. The chain joins TRBV20-1 to TRBJ1-1; TRBD1 is possibly the D segment (6 matching bases). Trimming takes 3 bases from V and 5 bases from J, and the germline ends sit 16 bases apart. Reading from cysteine to phenylalanine, the CDR3 counts 14 amino acids. CDR3 DNA is the only sequence kept; it has 42 bases, read in frame from the first base. CDR1 and CDR2 are drawn from the germline V gene (reference sequence): DFQATT, SNEGSKA.